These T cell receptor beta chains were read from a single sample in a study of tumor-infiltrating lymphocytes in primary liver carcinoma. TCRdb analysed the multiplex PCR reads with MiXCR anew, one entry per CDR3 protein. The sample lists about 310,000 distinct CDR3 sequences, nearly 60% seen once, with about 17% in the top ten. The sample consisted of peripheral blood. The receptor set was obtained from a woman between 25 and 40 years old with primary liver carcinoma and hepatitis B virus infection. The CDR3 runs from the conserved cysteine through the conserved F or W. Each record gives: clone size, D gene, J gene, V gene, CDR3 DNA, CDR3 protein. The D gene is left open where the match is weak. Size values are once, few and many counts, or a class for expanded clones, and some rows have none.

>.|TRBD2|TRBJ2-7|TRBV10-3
TGTGCCATCAGTGCACTAGCGGGAGGGCCAGAAGAGCTGTACTTC
CAISALAGGPEELYF
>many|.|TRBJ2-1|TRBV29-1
TGCAGCGTTGAGGTTGCGCTGAATGAGCAGTTCTTC
CSVEVALNEQFF
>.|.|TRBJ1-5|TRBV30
.
CAWSWAVGNQPHHF
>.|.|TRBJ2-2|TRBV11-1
TGTGCCAGCAGCGCGCCGGTGGGAAGGCACGGGGAGCTGTTTTTC
CASSAPVGRHGELFF
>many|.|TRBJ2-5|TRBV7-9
TGTGCCAGCAGCTTAGGGGGGGCTCAAGAGACCCAGTACTTC
CASSLGGAQETQYF
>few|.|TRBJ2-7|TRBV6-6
TGTGCCATCAGAGCAGGGAGCTCCTACGAGCAGTACTTC
CAIRAGSSYEQYF
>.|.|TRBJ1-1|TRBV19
TGTGTCAGTAGGACCCCCCTCGGGGGGGACACTGAAGCTTTCTTT
CVSRTPLGGDTEAFF
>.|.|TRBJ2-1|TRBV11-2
TGTGTCAGCAGTCCGAGAATGGGACGGGAGTACAGTGAGCAGTTCTTC
CVSSPRMGREYSEQFF
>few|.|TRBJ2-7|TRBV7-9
TGTGCCAGCAATGGGCTAGAGCGGACCTACGAGCAGTACTTC
CASNGLERTYEQYF
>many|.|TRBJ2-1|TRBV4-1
TGCGCCAGCAGCCAGATATACAATGAGCAGTTCTTC
CASSQIYNEQFF
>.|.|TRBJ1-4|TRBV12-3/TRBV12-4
TGTGCCAGCAGTTTTCGGGGGGAAATACTGTTTTTT
CASSFRGEILFF
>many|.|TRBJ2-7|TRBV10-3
TGTGCCACCTCTGGACAGAGCTACGAGCAGTACTTC
CATSGQSYEQYF
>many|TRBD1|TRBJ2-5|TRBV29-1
TGCAGCGCCGACAGGGCCGAGACCCAGTACTTC
CSADRAETQYF
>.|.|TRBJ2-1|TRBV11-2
TGTGCCAGCAGCTTAGAAACAAGTCTCCCGGGGGAGCAGTTCTTC
CASSLETSLPGEQFF
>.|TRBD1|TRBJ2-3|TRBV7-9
TGTACCAGCAGCTTAAGCCAGGGGGCAGATACGCAGTATTTT
CTSSLSQGADTQYF
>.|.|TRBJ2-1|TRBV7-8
TGTGCCAGCAGCTTAGGGCCCACGAGCAATGAGCAGTTCTTC
CASSLGPTSNEQFF
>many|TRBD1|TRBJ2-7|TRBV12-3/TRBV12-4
TGTGCCAGCAGTCCGGGACAGTTGAGCTCCTACGAGCAGTACTTC
CASSPGQLSSYEQYF
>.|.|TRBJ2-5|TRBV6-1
TGTGCCAGCATAAGTACCGTCGGGACCCAGTACTTC
CASISTVGTQYF
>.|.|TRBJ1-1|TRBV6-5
TGTGCCAGCAGTCTTCGGTTGGGAATGAACACTGAAGCTTCCTTT
CASSLRLGMNTEASF
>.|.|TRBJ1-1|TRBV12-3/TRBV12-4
TGTGCCAGCAGTTTAGACTCACCAGGGGTGAACACTGAAGCTTTCTTT
CASSLDSPGVNTEAFF
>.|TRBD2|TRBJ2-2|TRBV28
TGTGCCAGCAATGGTGGGAGGGCCGACACCGGGGAGCTGTTTTTT
CASNGGRADTGELFF
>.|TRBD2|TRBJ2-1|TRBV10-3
TGTGCCATCATTGTTAGGCTAGCGGAGTACAATGAGCAGTTCTTC
CAIIVRLAEYNEQFF
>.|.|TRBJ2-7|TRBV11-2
TGTGTCAGCAGTCTTAGGTTGCTAGCGTCGGTGGAGCAGTACTTC
CVSSLRLLASVEQYF
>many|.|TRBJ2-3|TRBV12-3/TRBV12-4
TGTGCCAGCAGTTTACGGGCGGGCAACACAGATACGCAGTATTTT
CASSLRAGNTDTQYF
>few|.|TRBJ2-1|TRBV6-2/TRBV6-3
TGTGCCAGCAGTTACTCGGGCGCGAGGACCGGGAATGAGCAGTTCTTC
CASSYSGARTGNEQFF
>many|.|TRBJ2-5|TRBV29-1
TGCAGCGTTGTATGGGGCTCCCAAGAGACCCAGTACTTC
CSVVWGSQETQYF
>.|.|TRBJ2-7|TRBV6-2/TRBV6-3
TGTGCCAGTGGGGCGAGATTTTCCTACGAGCAGTATTTC
CASGARFSYEQYF
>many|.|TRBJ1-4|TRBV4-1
TGCGCCAGCAGCCAAGAGGGGGGGCCCTCCCTACGAAAACTGTTTTTT
CASSQEGGPSLRKLFF
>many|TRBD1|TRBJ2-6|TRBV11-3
TGTGCCAGCAGCTCACCGGGACAGGGGAAAGCTGGGGCCAACGTCCTGACTTTC
CASSSPGQGKAGANVLTF
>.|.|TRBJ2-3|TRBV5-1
TGCGCCAGCAGCTCGGCCTCAGTCACAGATACGCAGTATTTT
CASSSASVTDTQYF
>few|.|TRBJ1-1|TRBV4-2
TGTGCCAGCAGCCAGGTCCGAGACACTGAAGCTTTCTTT
CASSQVRDTEAFF
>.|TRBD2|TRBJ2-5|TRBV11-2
TGTGCCAGCAGTTCTACTAGGACTAGCCGGAAGACCCAGTACTTC
CASSSTRTSRKTQYF
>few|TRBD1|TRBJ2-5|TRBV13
TGTGCCAGCAGCTTAGGCCTAAAGGACAGGGGGCCAGAGACCCAGTACTTC
CASSLGLKDRGPETQYF
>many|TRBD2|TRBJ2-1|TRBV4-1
TGCGCCAGCAGCCAAGATTTTACTAGCGGGAGGTATGAGCAGTTCTTC
CASSQDFTSGRYEQFF
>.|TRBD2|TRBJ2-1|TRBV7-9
TGTGCCAGCAGCTTAAACGTCGGCGGGAGAGCGCATGAGCAGTTCTTC
CASSLNVGGRAHEQFF
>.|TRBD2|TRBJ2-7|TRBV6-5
TGTGCCAGCAGTTCAAGCGGGAGGGAACCCTTCTACGAGCAGTACTTC
CASSSSGREPFYEQYF
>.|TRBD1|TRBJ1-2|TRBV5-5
TGTGCCAGCAGCCCTCACCCGGGACAGGGGTTTCTCTATGGCTACACCTTC
CASSPHPGQGFLYGYTF
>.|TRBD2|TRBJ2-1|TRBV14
TGTGCCAGCAGCCCCTTGACTAGCGGGAGAGAGTACAATGAGCAGTTCTTC
CASSPLTSGREYNEQFF
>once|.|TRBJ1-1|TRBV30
TGTGCCTGGAGGCAGCTTGAAGTTTTCTTT
CAWRQLEVFF
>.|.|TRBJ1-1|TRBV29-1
TGCGGCGTCCGACAGAACATGAACGCTGAAGCTTTCTTT
CGVRQNMNAEAFF
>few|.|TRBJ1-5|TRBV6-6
TGTGCCAGCAGTTACTCAGGGGGATATAGCAATCAGCCCCAGCATTTT
CASSYSGGYSNQPQHF
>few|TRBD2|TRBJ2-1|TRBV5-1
TGCGCCAGCAGCTTCATGACTAGCCTCCTCTCCTACAATGAGCAGTTCTTC
CASSFMTSLLSYNEQFF
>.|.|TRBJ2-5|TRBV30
TGTGCCTGCAATGGGGGTTTGGAGACCCAGTACTTC
CACNGGLETQYF
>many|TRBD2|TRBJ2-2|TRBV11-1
TGTGCCAGCAGCCGGATAGCGGGAGTTAGGACCGGGGAGCTGTTTTTT
CASSRIAGVRTGELFF
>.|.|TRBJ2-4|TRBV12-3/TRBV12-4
TGTGCCAGCAGGAGAGGTCTAGCGAAGGGCATTCAGTACTTC
CASRRGLAKGIQYF
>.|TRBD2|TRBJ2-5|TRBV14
TGTGCCAGCAGCCAAATAGCGGGAGGTCCCTCGGGAGAGACCCAGTACTTC
CASSQIAGGPSGETQYF
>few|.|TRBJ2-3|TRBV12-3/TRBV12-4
TGTGCCAGCAGTCGCATGACCGAAATGCAGTATTTT
CASSRMTEMQYF
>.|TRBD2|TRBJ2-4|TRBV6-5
TGTGCCAGCAGGCCCCAGGGACTAGGCATTCAGTACTTC
CASRPQGLGIQYF
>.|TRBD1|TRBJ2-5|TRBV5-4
TGTGCCAGCAGGAAGACTCCGGGACAGCAAGAGACCCAGTACTTC
CASRKTPGQQETQYF
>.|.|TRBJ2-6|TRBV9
TGTGCCAGCAGCGGTTGGGTCTCTGGGGCCAACGTCCTGACTTTC
CASSGWVSGANVLTF
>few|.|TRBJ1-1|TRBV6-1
TGTGCCAGCAGTGAGGGTCCGCTCCACCTGATGAACACTGAAGCTTTCTTT
CASSEGPLHLMNTEAFF